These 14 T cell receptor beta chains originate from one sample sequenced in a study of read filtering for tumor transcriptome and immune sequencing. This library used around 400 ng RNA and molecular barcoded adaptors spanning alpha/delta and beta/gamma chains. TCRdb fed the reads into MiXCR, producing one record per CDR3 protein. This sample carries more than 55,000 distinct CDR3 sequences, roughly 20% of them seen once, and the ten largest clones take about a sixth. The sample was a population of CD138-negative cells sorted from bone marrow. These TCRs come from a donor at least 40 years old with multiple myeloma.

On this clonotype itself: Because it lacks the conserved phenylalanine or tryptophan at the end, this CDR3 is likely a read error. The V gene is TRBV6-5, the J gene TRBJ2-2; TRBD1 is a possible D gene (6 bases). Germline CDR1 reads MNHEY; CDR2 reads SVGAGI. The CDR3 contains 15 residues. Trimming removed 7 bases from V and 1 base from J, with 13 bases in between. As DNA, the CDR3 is TGTGCCAGCATAGCTTACAGGGAGAACACCGGGGAGCTGTTTTAT. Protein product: CASIAYRENTGELFY.

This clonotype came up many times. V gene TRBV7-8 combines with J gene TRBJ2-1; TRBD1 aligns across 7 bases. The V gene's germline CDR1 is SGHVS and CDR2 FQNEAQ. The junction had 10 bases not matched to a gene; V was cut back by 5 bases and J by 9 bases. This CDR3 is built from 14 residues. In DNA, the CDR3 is TGTGCCAGCAGCCGTAACACAGGGGACGTTGAGCAGTTCTTC. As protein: CASSRNTGDVEQFF.

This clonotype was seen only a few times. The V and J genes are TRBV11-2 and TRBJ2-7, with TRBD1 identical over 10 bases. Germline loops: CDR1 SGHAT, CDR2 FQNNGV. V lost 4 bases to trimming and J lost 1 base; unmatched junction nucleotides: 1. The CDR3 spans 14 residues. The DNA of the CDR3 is TGTGCCAGCAGCTCGGACAGGGGGTCCTACGAGCAGTACTTC. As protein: CASSSDRGSYEQYF.

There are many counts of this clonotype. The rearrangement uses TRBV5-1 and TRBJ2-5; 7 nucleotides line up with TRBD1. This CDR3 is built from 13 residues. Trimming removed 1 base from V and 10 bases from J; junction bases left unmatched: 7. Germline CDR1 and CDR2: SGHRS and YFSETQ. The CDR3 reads CASSLSDRVGQYF. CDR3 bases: TGCGCCAGCAGCTTGTCTGACAGGGTCGGCCAGTACTTC.

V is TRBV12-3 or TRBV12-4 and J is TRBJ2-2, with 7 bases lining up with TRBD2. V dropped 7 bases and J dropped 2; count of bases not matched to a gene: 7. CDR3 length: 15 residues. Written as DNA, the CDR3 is TGTGCCAGCACCCGGCTAGCGGACAACACCGGGGAGCTGTTTTTT. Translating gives CASTRLADNTGELFF.

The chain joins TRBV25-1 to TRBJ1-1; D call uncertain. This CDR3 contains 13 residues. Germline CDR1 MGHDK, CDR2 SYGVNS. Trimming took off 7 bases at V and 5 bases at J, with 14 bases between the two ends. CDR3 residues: CASMSSPGTEAFF. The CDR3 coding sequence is TGTGCCAGCATGTCTTCCCCGGGGACTGAAGCTTTCTTT.

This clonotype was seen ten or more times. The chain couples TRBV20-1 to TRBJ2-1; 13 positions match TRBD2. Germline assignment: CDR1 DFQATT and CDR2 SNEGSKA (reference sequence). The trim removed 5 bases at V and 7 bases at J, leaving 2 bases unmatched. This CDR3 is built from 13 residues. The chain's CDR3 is CSAELAGGNEQFF. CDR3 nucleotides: TGCAGTGCTGAACTAGCGGGGGGGAATGAGCAGTTCTTC.

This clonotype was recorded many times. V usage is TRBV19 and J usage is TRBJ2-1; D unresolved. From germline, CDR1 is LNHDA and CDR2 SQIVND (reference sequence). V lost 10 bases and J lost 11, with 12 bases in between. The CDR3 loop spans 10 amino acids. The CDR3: CATPPGQQFF. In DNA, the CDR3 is TGTGCCACCCCGCCCGGGCAGCAGTTCTTC.

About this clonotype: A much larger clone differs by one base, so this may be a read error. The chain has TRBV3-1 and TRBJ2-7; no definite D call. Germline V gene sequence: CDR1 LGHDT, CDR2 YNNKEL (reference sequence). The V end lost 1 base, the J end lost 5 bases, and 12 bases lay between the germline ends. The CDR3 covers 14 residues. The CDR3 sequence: CASSQAGVAHEQYF. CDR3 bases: TGTGCCAGCAGCCAAGCCGGCGTTGCCCACGAGCAGTACTTC.

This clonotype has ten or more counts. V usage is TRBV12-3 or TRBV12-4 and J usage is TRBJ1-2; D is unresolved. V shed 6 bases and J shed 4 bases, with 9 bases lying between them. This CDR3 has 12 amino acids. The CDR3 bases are TGTGCCAGCAGCAGTGGGAGCTATGGCTACACCTTC. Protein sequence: CASSSGSYGYTF.

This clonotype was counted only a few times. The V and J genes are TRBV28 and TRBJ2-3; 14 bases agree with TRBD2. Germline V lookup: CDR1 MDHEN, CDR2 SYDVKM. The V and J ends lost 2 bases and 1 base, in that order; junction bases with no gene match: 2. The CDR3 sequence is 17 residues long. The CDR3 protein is CASSLAGLAGGTDTQYF. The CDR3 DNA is TGTGCCAGCAGTTTAGCGGGACTAGCGGGAGGCACAGATACGCAGTATTTT.

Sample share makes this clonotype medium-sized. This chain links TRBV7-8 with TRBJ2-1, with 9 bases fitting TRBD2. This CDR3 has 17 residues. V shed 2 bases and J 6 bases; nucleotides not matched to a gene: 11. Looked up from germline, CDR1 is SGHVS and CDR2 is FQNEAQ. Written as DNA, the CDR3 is TGTGCCAGCAGCTTATCCTCCGGGACTAGCCTTCCCAATGAGCAGTTCTTC. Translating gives CASSLSSGTSLPNEQFF. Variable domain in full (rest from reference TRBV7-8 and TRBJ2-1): GAGVSQSPRYKVAKRGQDVALRCDPISGHVSLFWYQQALGQGPEFLTYFQNEAQLDKSGLPSDRFFAERPEGSVSTLKIQRTQQEDSAVYLCASSLSSGTSLPNEQFFGPGTRLTVL.

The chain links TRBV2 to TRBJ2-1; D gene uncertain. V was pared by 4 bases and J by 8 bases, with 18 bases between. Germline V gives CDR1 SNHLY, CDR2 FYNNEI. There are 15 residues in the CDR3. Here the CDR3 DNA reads TGTGCCAGCAGTGGAGCATCCACCAAACGGTATGAGCAGTTCTTC. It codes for CASSGASTKRYEQFF.

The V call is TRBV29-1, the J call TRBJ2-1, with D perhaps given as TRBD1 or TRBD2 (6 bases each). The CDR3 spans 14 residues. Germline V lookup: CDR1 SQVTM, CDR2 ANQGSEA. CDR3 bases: TGCACGCCAATCCTACAGGGACTGCACAATGAGCAGTTCTTC. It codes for CTPILQGLHNEQFF.